This is a list of T cell receptor beta chains from one sample in a study of blood T cells in healthy people across ages. TCRdb called the 5' RACE reads again in MiXCR, with one record for every CDR3 protein. In the table there are 1,100,000 or so distinct CDR3 sequences, under 45% of which are singletons. The sample comprised blood. Source of these receptors: a woman aged 55-69 years in good health. Each CDR3 is given with its conserved first and last residue. The order of the fields is V gene, clone size, D gene, J gene, CDR3 DNA, CDR3 protein. D genes are given only for firm matches. Size values are once, few and many counts, or a class for expanded clones, and some rows have none.

TRBV20-1,few,NA,TRBJ2-7,TGCAGTGCTACCCCCGTCCGGTACGAGCAGTACTTC,CSATPVRYEQYF
TRBV16,NA,NA,TRBJ1-6,TGTGCCAGCAGCCGGGGGCATTCACCCCTCCACTTT,CASSRGHSPLHF
TRBV27,NA,NA,TRBJ2-7,TGTGCCAGCAGCGAGATGGCAGGGGCAGGGTACGAGCAGTACTTC,CASSEMAGAGYEQYF
TRBV29-1,many,TRBD2,TRBJ2-1,TGCAGCGTTGAAGACGGGCTAGCGGGAGTCCACTCCTACAATGAGCAGTTCTTC,CSVEDGLAGVHSYNEQFF
TRBV6-1,NA,NA,TRBJ1-4,TGTGCCAGCAGTGAAGAACAGAGAGTATATGAAAAACTGTTTTTT,CASSEEQRVYEKLFF
TRBV20-1,NA,TRBD2,TRBJ2-5,TGCAGTGCCTGTAGACTAGCGGGCTACAAGCAGTACTTC,CSACRLAGYKQYF
TRBV29-1,few,NA,TRBJ2-7,TGCAGCGCACGTGAGGGAATAAAGCTCTACGAGCAGTACTTC,CSAREGIKLYEQYF
TRBV6-6,once,NA,TRBJ2-7,TGTGCCAGCGGACGGGCGGCCGAGCAGTACTTC,CASGRAAEQYF
TRBV6-5,few,TRBD2,TRBJ2-5,TGTGCCAGCAGCGGTAGCGGGACTTCGTACTTC,CASSGSGTSYF
TRBV10-3,NA,TRBD2,TRBJ2-1,TGTGCCATCAGTGATCAAGCGGGGGTGGGTGAGCAGTTCTTC,CAISDQAGVGEQFF
TRBV6-6,once,TRBD2,TRBJ2-3,TGTGCCAGCACCCCTCGTGGGACTAGCGGCACAGATACGCAGTATTTT,CASTPRGTSGTDTQYF
TRBV20-1,once,NA,TRBJ2-7,TGCAGTGCCGCGGACGTCTCTAGCTCCCACGAGCAGTACTTC,CSAADVSSSHEQYF
TRBV27,NA,TRBD1,TRBJ2-7,TGTGCCAGCAGGTACCGGGACAGGGGCTACGAGCAGTACTTC,CASRYRDRGYEQYF
TRBV11-2,many,NA,TRBJ2-3,TGTGCCAGCAGCTTAGTGGGCTGGCCGGATACGCAGTATTTT,CASSLVGWPDTQYF
TRBV12-3/TRBV12-4,NA,NA,TRBJ2-7,TGTGCCAGCAGTGTAGAACAGGGTGCCGAGCAGTACTTC,CASSVEQGAEQYF
TRBV5-1,NA,NA,TRBJ2-5,TGCGCCTCTCGCGGGCTGAAAGAGACCCAGTACTTC,CASRGLKETQYF
TRBV27,NA,NA,TRBJ2-1,TGTGCCAGCAGTGCAGCAGGGGGGAATGAGCAGTTCTTC,CASSAAGGNEQFF
TRBV7-2,many,NA,TRBJ2-3,TGTGCCAGCAGCTTAGATCCGGGCACAGATACGCAGTATTTT,CASSLDPGTDTQYF
TRBV15,few,TRBD1,TRBJ2-7,TGTGCCACCAGCAGAGAAAGGGACAGGGGCTACGAGCAGTACTTC,CATSRERDRGYEQYF
TRBV3-1,few,TRBD2,TRBJ2-3,TGTGCCAGCAGCCTTCGAGCGGGAGTTGGCCTTTTGGATACGCAGTATTTT,CASSLRAGVGLLDTQYF
TRBV9,NA,TRBD1,TRBJ2-7,TGTGCCAGCAGCGTAGAGGGGGCATACTACGAGCAGTACTTC,CASSVEGAYYEQYF
TRBV6-1,NA,NA,TRBJ2-5,TGTGCCAGCAGTGAAGAGGATGGCGCGGGCGGGGAGACCCAGTACTTC,CASSEEDGAGGETQYF
TRBV14,few,NA,TRBJ2-5,TGTGCCAGCCGACCACATGGGAGGACACAAGAGACCCAGTACTTC,CASRPHGRTQETQYF
TRBV6-2/TRBV6-3,NA,NA,TRBJ2-2,TGTGCCAGCAGTTTACTCGAGTGGAGACTAGGAATCGGCGGGGAGCTGTTTTTT,CASSLLEWRLGIGGELFF
TRBV20-1,few,TRBD2,TRBJ2-1,TGCAGTGCTAGTGGACTAGCGGACTACAATGAGCAGTTCTTC,CSASGLADYNEQFF
TRBV3-1,NA,NA,TRBJ2-5,TGTGCCAGCAGCCAAGTGCTGGGTCAAGAGACCCAGTACTTC,CASSQVLGQETQYF
TRBV3-1,once,TRBD1,TRBJ2-7,TGTGCCAGCAGCTCAAGGGACGACAGGGTAGACGAGCAGTACTTC,CASSSRDDRVDEQYF
TRBV20-1,few,NA,TRBJ2-5,TGCAGTGCTAGACCGACGGGCGGGGAGACCCAGTACTTC,CSARPTGGETQYF
TRBV20-1,NA,NA,TRBJ2-7,TGCAGTGCCCTTGGACAAGGGAGGATTCACGAGCAGTACTTC,CSALGQGRIHEQYF
TRBV20-1,NA,TRBD2,TRBJ2-5,TGCAGTGCCAGTGGAGGACTAGCGGGACATGAGCAGTACTTC,CSASGGLAGHEQYF
TRBV12-3/TRBV12-4,NA,TRBD1,TRBJ2-2,TGTGCCAGCAGACATTCAGGGGGTAACACCGGGGAGCTGTTTTTT,CASRHSGGNTGELFF
TRBV7-2,NA,TRBD2,TRBJ2-1,TGTGTCAGCAGCATAACTAGCGGGAGTGGAGAGACCCAGTTCTTC,CVSSITSGSGETQFF
TRBV27,many,NA,TRBJ2-5,TGTGCCAGCAGTTCAACCAGGGTAGAGACCCAGTACTTC,CASSSTRVETQYF